This T cell receptor (beta chain) was observed in a study of Ad26.COV2.S vaccination and SARS-CoV-2 variants. Notes on this clone: The antigen is unknown.

This CDR3 spans 16 amino acids. Trimming removed 4 bases from V and 0 bases from J, with 15 bases in between. Looked up from germline, CDR1 is MNHEY and CDR2 is SVGAGI. Treatment of the sample: around 19 received Ad26.COV2.S at low or high dose, single or two shots; roughly five received placebo; per-sample allocation not given. After the first vaccine or placebo injection, samples were drawn on day 63. It was Wuhan-strain SARS-CoV-2 spike that the Ad26 vaccine vector expressed. Study results and limitations: Breadth of non-spike TCRs did not differ between vaccinees and placebo recipients. Substantial breadth was reportedly displayed by spike-specific CD8+ and CD4+ T cell responses after vaccination.

Using immunoSEQ multiplex PCR, the repertoire was profiled, and TCRdb retains in-frame clones only, with some absent. The data hold some 340,000 clones, with roughly 86% observed a single time. This specimen consisted of peripheral blood, obtained in a trial of Ad26.COV2.S vaccine versus placebo. The chain links TRBV6-5 to TRBJ1-1; D is uncertain. This sequence originates from a person between 18 and 65 years old who received the Ad26.COV2.S COVID-19 vaccine or a placebo. CDR3 residues: CASSSPRGGVNTEAFF. CDR3 coding DNA: TGTGCCAGCAGTTCCCCCCGGGGAGGCGTGAACACTGAAGCTTTCTTT.